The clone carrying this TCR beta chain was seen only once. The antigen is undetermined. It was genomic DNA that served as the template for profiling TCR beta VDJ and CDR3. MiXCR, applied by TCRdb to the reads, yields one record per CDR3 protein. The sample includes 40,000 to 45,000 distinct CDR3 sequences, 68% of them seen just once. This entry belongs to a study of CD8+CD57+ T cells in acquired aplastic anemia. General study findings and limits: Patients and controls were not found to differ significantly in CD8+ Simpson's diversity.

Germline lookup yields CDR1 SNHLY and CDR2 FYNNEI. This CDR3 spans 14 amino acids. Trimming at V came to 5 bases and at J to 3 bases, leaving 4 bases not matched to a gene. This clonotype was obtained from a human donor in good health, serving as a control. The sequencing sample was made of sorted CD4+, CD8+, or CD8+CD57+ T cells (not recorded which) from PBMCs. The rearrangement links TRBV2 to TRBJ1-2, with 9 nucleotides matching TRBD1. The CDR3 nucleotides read TGTGCCAGCAGTCCACAGGGGGCAGACTATGGCTACACCTTC. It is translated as CASSPQGADYGYTF.